Listed here are 10 T cell receptor beta chains from one sample, sequenced in a study of blood T cells in healthy people across ages. The authors ran a second PCR of 7 to 11 cycles using a sample-barcoded 5' primer and a J-beta primer mix. TCRdb reanalysed the 5' RACE reads using MiXCR and keeps one entry per CDR3 protein. This sample has fewer than 900,000 distinct CDR3 sequences, with approximately 49% found just once. Sequencing input: blood. The receptors originated from a woman between 55 and 75 years old in good health.

This chain uses TRBV7-2 with TRBJ2-5; maybe TRBD2 (6 bases). V was clipped by 3 bases and J by 4 bases, with 9 bases between them. Germline assignment: CDR1 SGHTA and CDR2 FQGNSA. This CDR3 region has 13 residues. Here the CDR3 reads CASSLTSLETQYF. CDR3 nucleotides: TGTGCCAGCAGCTTGACTAGTCTAGAGACCCAGTACTTC.

This chain connects TRBV2 to TRBJ2-1; perhaps TRBD2 as D (5 bases). The DNA end lines up better with TRBJ2-7; the J call may be wrong. The germline V gene encodes CDR1 SNHLY and CDR2 FYNNEI. The CDR3 extends over 15 amino acids. CDR3: CASSEEWASSYEQYF. CDR3 bases: TGTGCCAGCAGTGAAGAGTGGGCTAGCAGTTACGAGCAGTACTTC.

There are a few counts of this clonotype. The J gene is TRBJ1-2, the V gene TRBV27; no definite D call. V was trimmed by 5 bases and J by 0 bases, leaving 10 bases between them. This CDR3 comprises 14 residues. CDR1 is MNHEY, CDR2 SMNVEV, per germline (reference sequence). This CDR3 is CASSPQRSNYGYTF. DNA of the CDR3: TGTGCCAGCAGTCCACAGAGATCTAACTATGGCTACACCTTC.

This clonotype was counted between two and nine times. The CDR3 reads CASSVTGTQHGGPLGSGANVLTF. CDR3 DNA: TGTGCCAGCAGCGTCACCGGGACCCAACACGGCGGGCCCCTCGGCTCTGGGGCCAACGTCCTGACTTTC. This chain joins TRBV9 and TRBJ2-6, with D possibly called TRBD1 or TRBD2 (5 bases each). V was cut by 2 bases and J by 0 bases, with 30 bases left in between. CDR1 and CDR2 (germline): SGDLS, YYNGEE. CDR3 length equals 23 residues.

This chain connects TRBV7-3 to TRBJ2-7, with 10 positions matching TRBD2. In germline, CDR1 is SGHTA, CDR2 FQGTGA. The length of the CDR3 is 20 residues. V was clipped by 3 bases and J by 2 bases; unmatched bases: 19. The CDR3 DNA is TGTGCCAGCAGCTTTAATTTGTACGGGAGGACTAGCGGAAGCCCCTACGAGCAGTACTTC. It is translated as CASSFNLYGRTSGSPYEQYF.

The rearrangement links TRBV21-1 to TRBJ2-1. TRBV21-1 is flagged as a pseudogene. CDR3 length equals 9 residues. For the CDR3, the DNA is TGTGCCAGACCCAATGAGCAGTTCTTC. This codes for CARPNEQFF.

V gene TRBV7-2 combines with J gene TRBJ2-1; no clear D gene. Per germline, CDR1 SGHTA and CDR2 FQGNSA. The CDR3 has 16 residues. The V end lost 0 bases, the J end lost 7 bases, and 16 bases lay between the germline ends. Here the CDR3 DNA reads TGTGCCAGCAGCTTAGCCGGAGAGGCTGTTGCAAATGAGCAGTTCTTC. This codes for CASSLAGEAVANEQFF. Looking up the rest from reference TRBV7-2 and TRBJ2-1 gives the full variable domain: GAGVSQSPSNKVTEKGKDVELRCDPISGHTALYWYRQSLGQGLEFLIYFQGNSAPDKSGLPSDRFSAERTGGSVSTLTIQRTQQEDSAVYLCASSLAGEAVANEQFFGPGTRLTVL.

The CDR3 sequence is CASSLGTSGRGTQETQYF. Here the CDR3 DNA reads TGTGCCAGCAGCTTGGGGACTAGCGGGAGAGGGACCCAAGAGACCCAGTACTTC. The rearrangement uses TRBV5-4 and TRBJ2-5; 13 bases are a match to TRBD2. Trimming cost V 0 bases and J 1 base; bases outside gene matches: 6. Germline lookup yields CDR1 SGHNT and CDR2 YYREEE (reference sequence). The CDR3 is 18 residues long.

This clonotype was recorded a few times. The V gene is TRBV7-9, the J gene TRBJ2-7, with D maybe TRBD1 (6 bases). The CDR3 covers 17 residues. V was trimmed by 1 base and J by 5 bases, leaving 21 bases between them. CDR1 and CDR2 from the germline V gene are SEHNR and FQNEAQ (reference sequence). CDR3 loop: CASSLVGDPQGIDEQYF. CDR3 nucleotides: TGTGCCAGCAGCTTAGTAGGGGACCCACAGGGAATTGACGAGCAGTACTTC.

As concerns this clonotype: A much larger clone is a single base away; this may be a read error. This chain links TRBV7-9 with TRBJ2-7; 11 bases line up with TRBD1. V shed 11 bases, J shed 7 bases, and the junction held 7 bases outside the gene matches. This CDR3 comprises 12 residues. Germline V CDR1 and CDR2: SEHNR, FQNEAQ (reference sequence). This CDR3 reads CAGTGGGNEQYF. CDR3 DNA sequence: TGTGCCGGGACAGGGGGAGGGAATGAGCAGTACTTC.